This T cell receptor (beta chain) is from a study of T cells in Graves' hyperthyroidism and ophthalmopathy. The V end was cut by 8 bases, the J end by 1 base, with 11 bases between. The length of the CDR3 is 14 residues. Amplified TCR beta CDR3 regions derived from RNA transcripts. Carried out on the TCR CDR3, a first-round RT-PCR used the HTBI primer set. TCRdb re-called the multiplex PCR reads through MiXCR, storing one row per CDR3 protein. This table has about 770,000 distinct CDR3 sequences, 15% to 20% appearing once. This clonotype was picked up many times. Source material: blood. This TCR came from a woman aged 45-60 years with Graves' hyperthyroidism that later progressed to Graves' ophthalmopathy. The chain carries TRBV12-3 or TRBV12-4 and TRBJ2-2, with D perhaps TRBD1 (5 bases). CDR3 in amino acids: CASAVGQNTGELFF. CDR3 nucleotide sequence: TGTGCCAGCGCGGTCGGACAGAACACCGGGGAGCTGTTTTTT.